This TCR beta chain was identified during a study of CD4 T cells in relation to SARS-CoV-2 and coronaviruses. At the level of the study: ViraFEST: approximately nine-day antigen culture of PBMCs, then TCR beta CDR3 sequencing. Crossreactive spike epitopes shared across donors were mapped to their HLA restriction.

Using immunoSEQ multiplex PCR, the repertoire was profiled, and TCRdb retains in-frame clones only, with some absent. The sample consists of 21,000 or so clones, 76% of them appearing once. CD4+ T cells from unexposed donors were obtained before the COVID-19 pandemic (2011-2018). After around nine days of culture, CD4+ T cells were isolated. The V end lost 5 bases, the J end lost 3 bases, and 17 bases lay between the germline ends. CDR1 SEHNR and CDR2 FQNEAQ come from the germline V gene (reference sequence). This CDR3 contains 15 residues. The sample holds a few counts of this clone. Its antigen is unknown.

V gene TRBV7-9 combines with J gene TRBJ2-7; no clear D. This receptor was identified in a human donor in good health. The specimen sequenced was CD4+ T cells from PBMCs, cultured in vitro. The CDR3 region has the DNA TGTGCCAGCAGCACCCGACCAGAGCCCTTCTACGAGCAGTACTTC. Amino acids: CASSTRPEPFYEQYF.